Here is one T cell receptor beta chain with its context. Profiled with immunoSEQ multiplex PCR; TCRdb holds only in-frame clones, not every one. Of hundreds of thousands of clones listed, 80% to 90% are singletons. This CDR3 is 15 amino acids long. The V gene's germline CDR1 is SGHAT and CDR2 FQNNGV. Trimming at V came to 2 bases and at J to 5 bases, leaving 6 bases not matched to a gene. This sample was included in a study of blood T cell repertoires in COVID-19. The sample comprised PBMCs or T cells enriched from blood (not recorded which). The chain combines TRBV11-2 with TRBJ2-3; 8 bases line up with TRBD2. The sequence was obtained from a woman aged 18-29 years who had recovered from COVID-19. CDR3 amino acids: CASSLLRGAKDTQYF. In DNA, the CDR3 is TGTGCCAGCAGCTTACTGCGGGGGGCGAAAGATACGCAGTATTTT.